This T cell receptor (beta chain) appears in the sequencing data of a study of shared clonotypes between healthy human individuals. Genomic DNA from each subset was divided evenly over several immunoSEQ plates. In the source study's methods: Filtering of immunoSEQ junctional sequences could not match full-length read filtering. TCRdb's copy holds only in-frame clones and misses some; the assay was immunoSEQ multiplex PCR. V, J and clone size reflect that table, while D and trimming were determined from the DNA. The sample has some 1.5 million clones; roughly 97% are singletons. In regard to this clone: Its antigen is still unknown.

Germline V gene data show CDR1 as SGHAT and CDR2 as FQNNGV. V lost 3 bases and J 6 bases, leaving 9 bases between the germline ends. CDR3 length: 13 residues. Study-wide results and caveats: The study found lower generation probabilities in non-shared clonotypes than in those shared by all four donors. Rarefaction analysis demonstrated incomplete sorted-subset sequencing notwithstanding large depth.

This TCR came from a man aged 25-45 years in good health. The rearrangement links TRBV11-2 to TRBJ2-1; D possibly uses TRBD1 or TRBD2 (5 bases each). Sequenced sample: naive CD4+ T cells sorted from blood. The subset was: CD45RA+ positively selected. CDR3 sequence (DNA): TGTGCCAGCAGCTTCTGGGACGGCAATGAGCAGTTCTTC. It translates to CASSFWDGNEQFF.